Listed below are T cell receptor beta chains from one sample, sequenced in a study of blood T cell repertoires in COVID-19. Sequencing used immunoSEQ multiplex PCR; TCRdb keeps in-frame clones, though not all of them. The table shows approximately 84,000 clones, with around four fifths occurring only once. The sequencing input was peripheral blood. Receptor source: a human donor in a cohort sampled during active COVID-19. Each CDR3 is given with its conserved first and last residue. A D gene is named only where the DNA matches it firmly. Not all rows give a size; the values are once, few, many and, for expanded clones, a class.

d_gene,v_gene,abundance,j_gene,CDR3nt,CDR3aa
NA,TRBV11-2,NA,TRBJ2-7,TGTGCCAGCAGCTTAGGGTACAGGGTTCACGAGCAGTACTTC,CASSLGYRVHEQYF
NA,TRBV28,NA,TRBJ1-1,TGTGCCGTTAAGGAGACTCTATCTTCCACTGAAGCTTTCTTT,CAVKETLSSTEAFF
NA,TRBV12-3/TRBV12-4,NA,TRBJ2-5,TGTGCCAGCCAGGATGAAATTGGGACCCAGTACTTC,CASQDEIGTQYF
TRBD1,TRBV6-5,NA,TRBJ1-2,TGTGCCAGCAGTTACGGACAGGGGAGAGGGAACTACACCTTC,CASSYGQGRGNYTF
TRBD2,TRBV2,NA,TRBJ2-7,TGTGCCAGCAGGCCTAATACTAGCGGGAGGACCGAGCAGTACTTC,CASRPNTSGRTEQYF
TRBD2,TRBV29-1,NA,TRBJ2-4,TGCAGCGTGGACCTAGCGGGGGGGCGTTCAAACATTCAGTACTTC,CSVDLAGGRSNIQYF
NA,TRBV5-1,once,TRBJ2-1,TGCGCCAGCAGGGCGTTGGGTGGGCCCTACAATGAGCAGTTCTTC,CASRALGGPYNEQFF
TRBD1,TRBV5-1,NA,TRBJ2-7,TGCGCCAGCAGCTCCTGGACAGGGAACTACGAGCAGTACTTC,CASSSWTGNYEQYF
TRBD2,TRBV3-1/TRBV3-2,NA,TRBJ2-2,TGTGCCAGCAGCCACGGACTAGCGGGAGTAAACACCGGGGAGCTGTTTTTT,CASSHGLAGVNTGELFF
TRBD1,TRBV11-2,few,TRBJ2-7,TGTGCCAGCAGCTCGAGAGACAGGGGCTCCTACGAGCAGTACTTC,CASSSRDRGSYEQYF
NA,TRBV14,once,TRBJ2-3,TGTGCCAGCAGCCAAGTAACAGGGTTGGGAGATACGCAGTATTTT,CASSQVTGLGDTQYF
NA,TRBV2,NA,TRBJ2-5,TGTGCCTGCGAGCTCGGGGGGACCCAGTACTTC,CACELGGTQYF
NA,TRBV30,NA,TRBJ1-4,TGTGCCTGGAGTTCTCCGACAGGTCTTCAGGAAAAACTGTTTTTT,CAWSSPTGLQEKLFF
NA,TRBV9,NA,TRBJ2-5,TGTGCCAGCAGCTCCGGGATTCAAGAGACCCAGTACTTC,CASSSGIQETQYF
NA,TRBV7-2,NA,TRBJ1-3,TGTGCCAGCAGCTTAGGAGGTTACTCTGGAAACACCATATATTTT,CASSLGGYSGNTIYF
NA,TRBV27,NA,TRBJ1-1,TGTGCCAGCAGGCTTACGGGGGGCGGCACTGAAGCTTTCTTT,CASRLTGGGTEAFF
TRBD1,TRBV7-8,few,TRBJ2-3,TGTGCCAGCAGCTTATACAGGGGGAATACCCTTAATACGCAGTATTTT,CASSLYRGNTLNTQYF
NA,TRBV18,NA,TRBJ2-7,TGTGCCAGCTCACCACGAGGGAGTCAGACCTACGAGCAGTACTTC,CASSPRGSQTYEQYF
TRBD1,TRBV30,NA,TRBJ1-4,TGTGCCTGGAGTAACTTGGGACAGGGGGCAACCCTTGTAGGTGAAAAACTGTTTTTT,CAWSNLGQGATLVGEKLFF
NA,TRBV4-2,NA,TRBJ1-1,TGTGCCAGCAGCCAAGGAACGGCTGAAGCTTTCTTT,CASSQGTAEAFF
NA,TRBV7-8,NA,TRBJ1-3,TGTGCCAGCAGCCCAATTTTAAACACCATATATTTT,CASSPILNTIYF
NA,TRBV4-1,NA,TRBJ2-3,TGCGCCAGCAGCAGGCCGGGGAACACAGATACGCAGTATTTT,CASSRPGNTDTQYF
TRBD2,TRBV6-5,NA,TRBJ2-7,TGTGCCAGCAAAACTAGCGGGGGTTCCCACGAGCAGTACTTC,CASKTSGGSHEQYF
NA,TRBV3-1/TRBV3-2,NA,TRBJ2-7,TGTGCCAGCAGCCAAGATCTTCTCCTCTCCTACGAGCAGTACTTC,CASSQDLLLSYEQYF
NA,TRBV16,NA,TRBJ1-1,TGTGCCACCAACGATAGGGGCGGCGACACTGAAGCTTTCTTT,CATNDRGGDTEAFF
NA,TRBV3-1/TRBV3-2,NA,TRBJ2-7,TGTGCCAGCAGCCAAGCAGGGGTCGGGGCCTACGAGCAGTACTTC,CASSQAGVGAYEQYF
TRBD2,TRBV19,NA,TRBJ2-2,TGTGCCAGTAGTAGGACTAGCGGGAGCGGTGACGGGGAGCTGTTTTTT,CASSRTSGSGDGELFF
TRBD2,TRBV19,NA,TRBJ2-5,TGTGCCAGTAGCAACCAGGGGACTAGAGAGACCCAGTACTTC,CASSNQGTRETQYF
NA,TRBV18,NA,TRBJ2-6,TGTGCCAGCTCCCAGGACCAGGGGAGCTTTTCTGGGGCCAACGTCCTGACTTTC,CASSQDQGSFSGANVLTF